This section outlines one T cell receptor (beta chain) sequence together with its context. The antigen is not known. The data belong to a study of T cell responses to AZD1222 COVID-19 vaccine. Turning to the study itself: Doses given second, at about 4 or about 12 weeks, were pooled. Whole-study findings and limits: Among AZD1222 vaccinees, only 5 to 7 were seropositive at baseline.

The germline gives CDR1 GTSNPN, CDR2 SVGIG (reference sequence). The V and J ends lost 2 bases and 4 bases respectively, with 11 bases between them. The CDR3 extends over 13 amino acids. Only in-frame clones appear in the TCRdb table, and some are missing; sequencing was by immunoSEQ multiplex PCR. The data hold 70,000 or so clones, with about three quarters observed a single time. This clonotype was obtained from an adult in good health. The chain joins TRBV30 to TRBJ1-1, with TRBD1 as a possible D gene (6 bases). Source: peripheral blood, taken on day 0 of AZD1222 vaccination. The CDR3 DNA is TGTGCCTGGAGTCGGAGGGGGTTCACTGAAGCTTTCTTT. This gives the protein CAWSRRGFTEAFF.